This section outlines one T cell receptor beta chain sequence together with its context. The entry originates in a study of T-cell reconstitution after alpha-beta-depleted transplantation in children. The TCRbeta library incorporated unique molecular identifiers. Each CDR3 protein gets one entry after TCRdb re-called the PCR reads with MiXCR. The sample lists 350,000 to 400,000 distinct CDR3 sequences, roughly 15% occurring once. Germline V CDR1 and CDR2: SGHAT, FQNNGV. This CDR3 is 14 amino acids long. V lost 7 bases to trimming and J lost 5 bases; unmatched junction nucleotides: 10. This specimen consisted of PBMCs, obtained from the stem cell graft. The clonotype comes from a human donor who donated a stem cell graft to a child with Fanconi anemia. J is TRBJ1-1 and V is TRBV11-2; TRBD1 matches at 7 bases. DNA of the CDR3: TGTGCCAGCATCATCCGGACAGGTTTAACTGAAGCTTTCTTT. This sequence encodes CASIIRTGLTEAFF. Based on the CDR3 plus reference TRBV11-2 and TRBJ1-1, the full variable domain is EAGVAQSPRYKIIEKRQSVAFWCNPISGHATLYWYQQILGQGPKLLIQFQNNGVVDDSQLPKDRFSAERLKGVDSTLKIQPAKLEDSAVYLCASIIRTGLTEAFFGQGTRLTVV.